Below, one T cell receptor beta chain is given with its context. V lost 5 bases and J 6 bases, leaving 10 bases between the germline ends. CDR1 and CDR2 from the germline V gene are SEHNR and FQNEAQ (reference sequence). This CDR3 has 12 amino acids. Sequencing was performed with immunoSEQ multiplex PCR; in TCRdb, only in-frame clones are kept and a portion is missing. Of 300,000 to 400,000 clones listed, roughly nine tenths are singletons. The record originates from a study of blood T cell repertoires in COVID-19. The chain carries TRBV7-9 and TRBJ1-1; no firm D call. The sample consisted of peripheral blood. The clonotype was recovered from a woman aged 25 to 39 with COVID-19, enrolled during active disease. In nucleotides, the CDR3 is TGTGCCAGCAGCGGCACTAACGCTGAAGCTTTCTTT. Its protein product is CASSGTNAEAFF.